Below, 32 T cell receptor beta chains from the same sample are listed, as sequenced in a study of CD8 T cells in ankylosing spondylitis. Findings and limits, study-wide: Seemingly characteristic of ankylosing spondylitis blood was a TCR beta motif consisting of several highly homologous variants.

The antigens these receptors bind are not known. In TCRdb, the 5' RACE reads were re-called with MiXCR into one record per CDR3 protein. This table has around 890,000 distinct CDR3 sequences, about 10% appearing once. The sample consisted of blood, either unsorted or a sorted T cell fraction (not recorded which). The receptors shown here come from a male donor with ankylosing spondylitis.

This clonotype was observed a handful of times. This chain connects TRBV6-2 or TRBV6-3 to TRBJ1-2; tentative D call: TRBD1 (6 bases). From germline, CDR1 is MNHEY and CDR2 SVGEGT. V shed 11 bases and J shed 5 bases, with 18 bases lying between them. The CDR3 length is 13 residues. Written as DNA, the CDR3 is TGTGCCGCGGTGAGGGGGAATGGGTATGGCTACACCTTC. Protein product: CAAVRGNGYGYTF.

This clonotype has ten or more counts. J is TRBJ2-3 and V is TRBV9; TRBD1 is a possible D gene (5 bases). This CDR3 region has 15 residues. Germline CDR1 reads SGDLS; CDR2 reads YYNGEE. The V gene lost 0 bases and the J gene lost 6 bases, with 14 bases spanning the gap. DNA of the CDR3: TGTGCCAGCAGCGTAGGTCCCGCAGGGCCTGATACGCAGTATTTT. Encoded protein: CASSVGPAGPDTQYF.

This clonotype was detected only a few times. This sequence joins TRBV4-2 and TRBJ2-7, with 8 bases that match TRBD1. CDR1 and CDR2 (germline): LGHNA, YNFKEQ. The CDR3 consists of 16 residues. J was trimmed by 3 bases and V by 1 base; bases with no gene match: 8. CDR3 sequence (DNA): TGTGCCAGCAGCCAAGCTCTCGGGACAGGTGTCTACGAGCAGTACTTC. Protein: CASSQALGTGVYEQYF.

The chain is built from TRBV4-3 and TRBJ2-7, with TRBD2 as a possible D gene (6 bases). V was cut by 1 base and J by 7 bases, with 11 bases left in between. This CDR3 contains 13 residues. Germline V CDR1 and CDR2: LGHNA, YSLEER. The CDR3 sequence: CASSQVYRGEQYF. CDR3 nucleotide sequence: TGCGCCAGCAGCCAAGTCTACCGGGGGGAGCAGTACTTC.

The chain combines TRBV20-1 with TRBJ2-1, with D possibly matching TRBD1 (5 bases). The CDR3 extends over 18 amino acids. V lost 0 bases, J lost 1 base, and 19 bases lay in between. The germline CDR1 and CDR2 sequences are DFQATT and SNEGSKA (reference sequence). CDR3 protein: CSARDPGMSLRSYNEQFF. CDR3 DNA sequence: TGCAGTGCTAGAGATCCAGGGATGAGCTTGAGATCCTACAATGAGCAGTTCTTC.

V usage is TRBV20-1 and J usage is TRBJ2-7; D gene unclear. Germline V gene data show CDR1 as DFQATT and CDR2 as SNEGSKA (reference sequence). V lost 3 bases to trimming and J lost 9 bases, with 15 bases between them. The length of the CDR3 is 12 residues. The chain's CDR3 is CSASGGSVRQYF. DNA of the CDR3: TGCAGTGCTAGTGGTGGGTCCGTACGGCAGTACTTC.

This sequence joins TRBV6-5 and TRBJ2-5; TRBD1 agrees at 7 bases. The CDR3 runs to 15 residues. Germline V lookup: CDR1 MNHEY, CDR2 SVGAGI. V dropped 2 bases and J dropped 2; count of bases not matched to a gene: 5. CDR3 in DNA: TGTGCCAGCAGTTACCAGGACAGGACGCAAGAGACCCAGTACTTC. Protein sequence: CASSYQDRTQETQYF.

The chain couples TRBV27 to TRBJ2-7, with D maybe TRBD2 (6 bases). The length of the CDR3 is 14 residues. V was clipped by 3 bases and J by 6 bases, with 15 bases between them. Germline CDR1 MNHEY, CDR2 SMNVEV (reference sequence). The CDR3 loop reads CASSFRWAGSEQYF. The CDR3 DNA sequence: TGTGCCAGCAGTTTTAGGTGGGCCGGGAGCGAGCAGTACTTC.

This chain uses TRBV3-1 with TRBJ2-2, with D unclear. Germline-derived CDR1 and CDR2 are LGHDT and YNNKEL (reference sequence). Between the trimmed V and J ends, which lost 2 bases and 6 bases, there was a span of 7 bases. The CDR3 sequence is 13 residues long. The CDR3 sequence is CASSQRVSGELFF. The CDR3 DNA is TGTGCCAGCAGCCAACGAGTGTCCGGGGAGCTGTTTTTT.

This clonotype was counted at least ten times. The chain combines TRBV6-2 or TRBV6-3 with TRBJ1-2, with 7 nucleotides matching TRBD1. The germline gives CDR1 MNHEY, CDR2 SVGEGT. The CDR3 is made up of 14 amino acids. Trimming took 6 bases from V and 3 from J; bases not matched to a gene: 7. The CDR3 DNA is TGTGCCAGCAGGGCAGACAGGGTTGACTATGGCTACACCTTC. Translated, it gives CASRADRVDYGYTF.

V usage is TRBV24-1 and J usage is TRBJ2-3; 9 nucleotides agree with TRBD2. Trimming removed 6 bases from V and 5 bases from J; junction bases left unmatched: 8. CDR1 is KGHDR and CDR2 is SFDVKD in the germline V gene. CDR3 length: 15 amino acids. In DNA form, the CDR3 reads TGTGCCACCAGTTCGTCTAGAGCGGGGGGAGATACGCAGTATTTT. Translating gives CATSSSRAGGDTQYF.

This clonotype was seen more than once but under ten times. The chain is built from TRBV4-3 and TRBJ2-5; D tentatively fits TRBD1 or TRBD2 (5 bases each). Germline loops: CDR1 LGHNA, CDR2 YSLEER. The CDR3 consists of 15 residues. Trimming took 0 bases from V and 2 from J, leaving 10 bases between them. In DNA, the CDR3 is TGCGCCAGCAGCCAAGATGGGGGTAGGCAAGAGACCCAGTACTTC. As protein: CASSQDGGRQETQYF.

This clonotype has at least ten counts. The chain carries TRBV15 and TRBJ1-3; no firm D call. The CDR3 is made up of 16 amino acids. V lost 0 bases and J 0 bases, leaving 9 bases between the germline ends. The germline V gene has CDR1 LNHNV and CDR2 YYDKDF (reference sequence). CDR3 sequence reads: CATSRDSGFSGNTIYF. DNA of the CDR3: TGTGCCACCAGCAGAGATAGCGGATTCTCTGGAAACACCATATATTTT.

This clonotype showed up just a few times. Written as DNA, the CDR3 is TGCAGTGCCCTGGGGGGTTACAATGAGCAGTTCTTC. It codes for CSALGGYNEQFF. J is TRBJ2-1 and V is TRBV20-1, with D possibly TRBD2 on 6 matching bases. Trimming stripped 6 bases from V and 4 bases from J, with 10 bases between. Germline V gives CDR1 DFQATT, CDR2 SNEGSKA (reference sequence). This CDR3 contains 12 residues.

Only a few counts were recorded for this clonotype. The chain joins TRBV20-1 to TRBJ2-1, with D perhaps matching TRBD1 (5 bases). This CDR3 has 13 residues. The germline gives CDR1 DFQATT, CDR2 SNEGSKA (reference sequence). V was shortened by 0 bases and J by 7 bases, with 10 bases between the two germline ends. The CDR3 is CSARDSRVNEQFF. The CDR3 coding sequence is TGCAGTGCTAGAGATTCCAGGGTTAATGAGCAGTTCTTC.

There are many counts of this clonotype. In DNA form, the CDR3 reads TGCAGTGCTATATGGGACCCTAACTATGGCTACACCTTC. It yields the protein CSAIWDPNYGYTF. V and J are TRBV20-1 and TRBJ1-2, with D perhaps matching TRBD1 (5 bases). The germline V gene encodes CDR1 DFQATT and CDR2 SNEGSKA (reference sequence). The CDR3 spans 13 residues. V dropped 4 bases and J dropped 0 bases, with 9 bases sitting between them.

This clonotype occurred a few times. The J gene is TRBJ2-3, the V gene TRBV9; weak D call: TRBD2 (6 bases). This CDR3 contains 16 residues. Germline loops: CDR1 SGDLS, CDR2 YYNGEE. Deletions cut 0 bases from V and 8 bases from J, with 19 bases between. The CDR3 DNA reads as TGTGCCAGCAGCGTAGCTGGGGGGACCCCGGGGTTTACGCAGTATTTT. This gives the protein CASSVAGGTPGFTQYF.

The chain recombines TRBV20-1 with TRBJ1-5; no firm D call. The V gene's germline CDR1 is DFQATT and CDR2 SNEGSKA (reference sequence). CDR3 size: 14 residues. Trimming cost V 1 base and J 0 bases, with 7 bases left between them. This chain's CDR3 is CSARAFYSNQPQHF. In DNA, the CDR3 is TGCAGTGCTAGAGCGTTTTATAGCAATCAGCCCCAGCATTTT.

J is TRBJ2-5 and V is TRBV20-1; no reliable D call. V gave up 0 bases and J gave up 1 base, with 9 bases separating them. Germline V lookup: CDR1 DFQATT, CDR2 SNEGSKA (reference sequence). The CDR3 has 14 residues. The CDR3: CSAREVRLQETQYF. The CDR3 bases are TGCAGTGCTAGAGAGGTGCGTCTCCAAGAGACCCAGTACTTC.

The chain recombines TRBV7-2 with TRBJ2-7; D possibly corresponds to TRBD1 (6 bases). Germline V gene data show CDR1 as SGHTA and CDR2 as FQGNSA. V was clipped by 2 bases and J by 3 bases, with 14 bases between them. CDR3 length equals 15 residues. The CDR3 coding sequence is TGTGCCAGCAGCTTAAACTCAGACAGGCTCTACGAGCAGTACTTC. Translated: CASSLNSDRLYEQYF. Supplemented by reference TRBV7-2 and TRBJ2-7, the full variable domain reads GAGVSQSPSNKVTEKGKDVELRCDPISGHTALYWYRQSLGQGLEFLIYFQGNSAPDKSGLPSDRFSAERTGGSVSTLTIQRTQQEDSAVYLCASSLNSDRLYEQYFGPGTRLTVT.

CDR3 protein: CASSSQTGTYNEQFF. The CDR3 nucleotides are TGTGCCAGCAGCTCTCAGACAGGGACCTACAATGAGCAGTTCTTC. The chain carries TRBV7-2 and TRBJ2-1; TRBD1 matches 7 bases. After removal of 4 bases from V and 2 bases from J, the junction contained 5 bases not matched to a gene. Germline CDR1 and CDR2: SGHTA and FQGNSA. The CDR3 runs to 15 residues.

This clonotype was picked up a small number of times. The chain employs TRBV15 and TRBJ1-1, with 9 bases that match TRBD1. V dropped 5 bases and J dropped 4; count of bases not matched to a gene: 8. Germline-derived CDR1 and CDR2 are LNHNV and YYDKDF (reference sequence). This CDR3 has 15 residues. For the CDR3, the DNA is TGTGCCACCAGCTCCCCCGGGACAGGGACCACTGAAGCTTTCTTT. Translation: CATSSPGTGTTEAFF.

The chain is built from TRBV7-9 and TRBJ1-2; TRBD1 is a possible D gene (5 bases). V gave up 5 bases and J gave up 8 bases, with 15 bases separating them. This CDR3 spans 13 amino acids. The germline CDR1 and CDR2 sequences are SEHNR and FQNEAQ (reference sequence). The CDR3 sequence is CASSAGRGTGYTF. As DNA, the CDR3 is TGTGCCAGCAGCGCGGGAAGGGGAACGGGCTACACCTTC.

The chain couples TRBV28 to TRBJ2-4, with D unresolved. V lost 6 bases, J lost 0 bases, and 12 bases lay in between. Germline assignment: CDR1 MDHEN and CDR2 SYDVKM. The CDR3 covers 15 residues. The DNA of the CDR3 is TGTGCCAGCAGCGTAACGGGCGAAGCCAAAAACATTCAGTACTTC. Protein product: CASSVTGEAKNIQYF.

This sequence joins TRBV10-3 and TRBJ2-3; 9 bases are a match to TRBD2. CDR3 size: 15 residues. From germline, CDR1 is ENHRY and CDR2 SYGVKD. The J segment lost 6 bases and the V segment lost 6 bases, leaving 10 bases of the junction unmatched. The CDR3 is CAIRASGAKGDTQYF. The DNA of the CDR3 is TGTGCCATCAGGGCTAGCGGGGCTAAGGGGGATACGCAGTATTTT.

V gene TRBV7-6 combines with J gene TRBJ2-7; 12 bases line up with TRBD2. Trimming took 4 bases from V and 6 from J; bases not matched to a gene: 10. The CDR3 is 16 amino acids. Germline CDR1 is SGHVS and CDR2 is FNYEAQ. This CDR3 reads CASSSYRLAGVSEQYF. CDR3 in DNA: TGTGCCAGCAGCTCCTACAGACTAGCGGGGGTGAGCGAGCAGTACTTC.

This chain connects TRBV9 to TRBJ2-3, with 12 bases that match TRBD2. The CDR3 extends over 16 amino acids. The J segment lost 4 bases and the V segment lost 4 bases, leaving 7 bases of the junction unmatched. Per the germline V gene, CDR1 is SGDLS and CDR2 is YYNGEE. CDR3 coding DNA: TGTGCCAGCAGCCCTCGACTAGCGGGAGTATCAGATACGCAGTATTTT. Translation gives CASSPRLAGVSDTQYF.

The chain combines TRBV7-2 with TRBJ1-5, with 8 bases identical to TRBD1. The V and J ends lost 5 bases and 4 bases, in that order; junction bases with no gene match: 7. This CDR3 comprises 15 residues. Germline assignment: CDR1 SGHTA and CDR2 FQGNSA. The CDR3: CASSIRTGRNQPQHF. The CDR3 bases are TGTGCCAGCAGCATCCGGACAGGGAGGAATCAGCCCCAGCATTTT.

CDR3 in amino acids: CATSGRGLGEQYF. Here the CDR3 DNA reads TGTGCCACCAGCGGCAGGGGCTTGGGGGAGCAGTACTTC. The chain couples TRBV15 to TRBJ2-7; tentative D call: TRBD1 (6 bases). The CDR3 covers 13 residues. CDR1 is LNHNV and CDR2 is YYDKDF in the germline V gene (reference sequence). V shed 5 bases and J shed 7 bases, with 15 bases lying between them.

In its sample, this clonotype was seen many times. The chain couples TRBV7-2 to TRBJ2-2; the D is unclear. V lost 1 base and J 2 bases, leaving 5 bases between the germline ends. Germline CDR1 and CDR2: SGHTA and FQGNSA. The length of the CDR3 is 14 residues. CDR3 region: CASSLGYNTGELFF. CDR3 DNA: TGTGCCAGCAGCTTAGGGTACAACACCGGGGAGCTGTTTTTT.

This clonotype has more than one count but fewer than ten. The V call is TRBV29-1, the J call TRBJ2-7, with 10 positions matching TRBD2. Germline loops: CDR1 SQVTM, CDR2 ANQGSEA. J was trimmed by 0 bases and V by 7 bases; bases with no gene match: 12. This CDR3 is 16 amino acids long. CDR3 in DNA: TGCAGCGCTGCTGGTCTCGGACTAGCGGCCTCCTACGAGCAGTACTTC. Its protein is CSAAGLGLAASYEQYF.

The chain employs TRBV3-1 and TRBJ2-1; 8 bases map to TRBD2. This CDR3 has 13 amino acids. V trimming: 0 bases; J trimming: 15 bases; junction bases outside the gene matches: 7. CDR1 and CDR2 from the germline V gene are LGHDT and YNNKEL (reference sequence). CDR3 region: CASSQEGGGRLFF. The DNA of the CDR3 is TGTGCCAGCAGCCAAGAGGGGGGCGGGAGGCTGTTCTTC.